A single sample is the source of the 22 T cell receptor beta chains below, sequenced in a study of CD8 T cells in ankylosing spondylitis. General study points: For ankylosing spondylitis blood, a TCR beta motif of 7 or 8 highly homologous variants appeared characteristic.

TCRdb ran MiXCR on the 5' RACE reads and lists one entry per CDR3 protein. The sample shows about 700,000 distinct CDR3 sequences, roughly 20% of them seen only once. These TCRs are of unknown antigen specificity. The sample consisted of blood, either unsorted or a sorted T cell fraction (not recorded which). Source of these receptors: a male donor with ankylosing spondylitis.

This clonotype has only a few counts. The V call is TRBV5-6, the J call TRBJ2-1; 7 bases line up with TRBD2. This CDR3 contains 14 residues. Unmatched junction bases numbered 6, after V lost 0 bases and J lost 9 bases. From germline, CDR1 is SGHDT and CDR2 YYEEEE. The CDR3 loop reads CASSLAVVAGEQFF. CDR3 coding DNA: TGTGCCAGCAGCTTGGCGGTGGTAGCGGGTGAGCAGTTCTTC.

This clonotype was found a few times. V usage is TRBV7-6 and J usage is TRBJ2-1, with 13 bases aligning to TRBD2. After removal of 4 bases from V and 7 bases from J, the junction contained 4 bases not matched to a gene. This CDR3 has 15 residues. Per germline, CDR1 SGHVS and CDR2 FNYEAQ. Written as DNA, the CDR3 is TGTGCCAGCAGCTCGGGGACTAGCGGGGCTAATGAGCAGTTCTTC. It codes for CASSSGTSGANEQFF.

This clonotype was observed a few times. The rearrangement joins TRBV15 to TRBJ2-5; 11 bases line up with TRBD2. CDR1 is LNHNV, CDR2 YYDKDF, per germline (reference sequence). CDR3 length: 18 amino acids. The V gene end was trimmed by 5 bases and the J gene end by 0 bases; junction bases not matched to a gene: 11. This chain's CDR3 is CATSGEGTSGLYQETQYF. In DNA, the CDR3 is TGTGCCACCAGCGGCGAAGGGACTAGCGGATTGTACCAAGAGACCCAGTACTTC.

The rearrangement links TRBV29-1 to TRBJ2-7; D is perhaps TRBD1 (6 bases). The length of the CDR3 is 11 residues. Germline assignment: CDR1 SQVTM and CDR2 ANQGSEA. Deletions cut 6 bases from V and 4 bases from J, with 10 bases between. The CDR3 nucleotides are TGCAGCGTCGGACAGATTTACGAGCAGTACTTC. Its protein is CSVGQIYEQYF.

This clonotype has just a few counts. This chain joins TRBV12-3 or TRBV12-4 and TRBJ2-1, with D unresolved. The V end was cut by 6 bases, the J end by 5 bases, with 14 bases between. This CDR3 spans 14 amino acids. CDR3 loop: CASRPGYSDNEQFF. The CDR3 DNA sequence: TGTGCCAGCAGGCCTGGGTACTCGGACAATGAGCAGTTCTTC.

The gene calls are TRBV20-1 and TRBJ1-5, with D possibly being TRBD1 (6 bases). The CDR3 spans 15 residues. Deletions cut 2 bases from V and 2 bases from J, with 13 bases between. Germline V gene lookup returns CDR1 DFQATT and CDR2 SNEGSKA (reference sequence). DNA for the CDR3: TGCAGTGCTAGACCTCTGGGGGCCGGCAATCAGCCCCAGCATTTT. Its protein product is CSARPLGAGNQPQHF.

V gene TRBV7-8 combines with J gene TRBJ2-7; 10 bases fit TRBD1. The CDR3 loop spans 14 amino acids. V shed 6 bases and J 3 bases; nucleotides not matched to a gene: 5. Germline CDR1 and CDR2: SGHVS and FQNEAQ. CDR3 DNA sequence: TGTGCCAGCAGACGGGACAGGGGATTCTACGAGCAGTACTTC. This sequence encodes CASRRDRGFYEQYF.

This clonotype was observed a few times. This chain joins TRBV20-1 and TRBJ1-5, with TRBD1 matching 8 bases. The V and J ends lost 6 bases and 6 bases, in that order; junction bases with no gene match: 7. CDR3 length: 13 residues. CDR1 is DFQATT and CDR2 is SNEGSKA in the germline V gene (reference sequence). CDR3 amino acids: CSAFGTGGQPQHF. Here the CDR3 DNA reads TGCAGTGCGTTTGGGACAGGAGGTCAGCCCCAGCATTTT.

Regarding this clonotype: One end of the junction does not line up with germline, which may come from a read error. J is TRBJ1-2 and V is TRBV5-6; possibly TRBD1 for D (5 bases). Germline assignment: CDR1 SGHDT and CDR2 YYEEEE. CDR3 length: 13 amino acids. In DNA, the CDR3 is TGTGCCAGCGGCCCCCAGGGCCACTATTGCTACACCTTC. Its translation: CASGPQGHYCYTF. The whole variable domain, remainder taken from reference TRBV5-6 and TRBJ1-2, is DAGVTQSPTHLIKTRGQQVTLRCSPKSGHDTVSWYQQALGQGPQFIFQYYEEEERQRGNFPDRFSGHQFPNYSSELNVNALLLGDSALYLCASGPQGHYCYTFGSGTRLTVV.

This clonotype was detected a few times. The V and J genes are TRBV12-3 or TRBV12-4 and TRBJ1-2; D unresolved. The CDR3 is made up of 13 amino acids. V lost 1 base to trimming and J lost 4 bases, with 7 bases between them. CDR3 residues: CASSLGVSYGYTF. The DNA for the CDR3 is TGTGCCAGCAGTTTAGGTGTCAGCTATGGCTACACCTTC.

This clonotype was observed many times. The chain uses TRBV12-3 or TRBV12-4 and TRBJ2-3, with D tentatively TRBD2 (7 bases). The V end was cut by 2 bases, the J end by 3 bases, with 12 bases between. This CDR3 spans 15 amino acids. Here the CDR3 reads CASSLLGGRTDTQYF. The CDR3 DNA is TGTGCCAGCAGTTTACTGGGGGGGCGGACAGATACGCAGTATTTT.

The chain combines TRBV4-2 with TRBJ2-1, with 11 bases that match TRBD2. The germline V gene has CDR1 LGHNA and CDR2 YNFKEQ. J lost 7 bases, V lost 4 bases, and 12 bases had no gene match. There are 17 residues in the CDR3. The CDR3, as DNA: TGTGCCAGCAGCCTAAATTCACTAGCGGGGGCGGGTAATGAGCAGTTCTTC. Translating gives CASSLNSLAGAGNEQFF.

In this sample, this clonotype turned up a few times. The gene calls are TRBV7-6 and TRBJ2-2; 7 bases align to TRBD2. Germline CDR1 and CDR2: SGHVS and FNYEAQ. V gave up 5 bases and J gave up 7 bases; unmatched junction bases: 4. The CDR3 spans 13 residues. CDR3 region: CASSPAGFGELFF. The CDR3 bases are TGTGCCAGCAGCCCAGCGGGATTCGGGGAGCTGTTTTTT.

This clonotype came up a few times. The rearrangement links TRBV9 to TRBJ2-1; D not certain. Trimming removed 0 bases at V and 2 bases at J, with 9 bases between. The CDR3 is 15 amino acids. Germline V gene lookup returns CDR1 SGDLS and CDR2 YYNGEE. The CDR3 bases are TGTGCCAGCAGCGTAGCCAAGAATACCTACAATGAGCAGTTCTTC. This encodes CASSVAKNTYNEQFF. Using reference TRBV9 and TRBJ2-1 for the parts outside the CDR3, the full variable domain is DSGVTQTPKHLITATGQRVTLRCSPRSGDLSVYWYQQSLDQGLQFLIQYYNGEERAKGNILERFSAQQFPDLHSELNLSSLELGDSALYFCASSVAKNTYNEQFFGPGTRLTVL.

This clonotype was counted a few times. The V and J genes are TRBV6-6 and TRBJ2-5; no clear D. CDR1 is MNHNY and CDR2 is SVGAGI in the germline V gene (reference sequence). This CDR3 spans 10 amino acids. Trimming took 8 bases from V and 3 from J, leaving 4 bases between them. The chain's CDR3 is CASAKETQYF. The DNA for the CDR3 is TGTGCCAGCGCGAAAGAGACCCAGTACTTC.

The CDR3 region has the DNA TGTGCCACCTTCTCCTACTACAATGAGCAGTTCTTC. It translates to CATFSYYNEQFF. This rearrangement joins TRBV28 to TRBJ2-1; D not certain. The V end lost 10 bases, the J end lost 3 bases, and 10 bases lay between the germline ends. Per germline, CDR1 MDHEN and CDR2 SYDVKM. This CDR3 comprises 12 residues.

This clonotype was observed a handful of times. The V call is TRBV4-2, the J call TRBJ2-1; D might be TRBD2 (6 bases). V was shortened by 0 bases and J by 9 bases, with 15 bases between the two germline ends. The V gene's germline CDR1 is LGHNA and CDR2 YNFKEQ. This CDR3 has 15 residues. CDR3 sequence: CASSQEVGSFGEQFF. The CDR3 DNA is TGTGCCAGCAGCCAAGAGGTCGGGAGCTTCGGTGAGCAGTTCTTC.

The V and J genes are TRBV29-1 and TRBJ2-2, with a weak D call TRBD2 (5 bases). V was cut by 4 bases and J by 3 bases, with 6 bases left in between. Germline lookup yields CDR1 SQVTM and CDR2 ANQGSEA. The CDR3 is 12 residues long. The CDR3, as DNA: TGCAGCGTTGGAGGGTACACCGGGGAGCTGTTTTTT. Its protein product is CSVGGYTGELFF.

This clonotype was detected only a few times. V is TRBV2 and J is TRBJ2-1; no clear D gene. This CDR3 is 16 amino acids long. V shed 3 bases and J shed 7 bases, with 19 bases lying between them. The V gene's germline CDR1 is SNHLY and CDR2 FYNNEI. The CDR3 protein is CASSDQRLYPWNEQFF. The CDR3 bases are TGTGCCAGCAGTGATCAGCGTCTATACCCTTGGAATGAGCAGTTCTTC.

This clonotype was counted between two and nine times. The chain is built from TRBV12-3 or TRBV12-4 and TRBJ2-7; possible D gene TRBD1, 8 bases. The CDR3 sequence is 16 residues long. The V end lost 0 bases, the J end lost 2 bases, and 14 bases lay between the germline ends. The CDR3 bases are TGTGCCAGCAGTTTAGCAGGGGGGGACAGGCCCTACGAGCAGTACTTC. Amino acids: CASSLAGGDRPYEQYF.

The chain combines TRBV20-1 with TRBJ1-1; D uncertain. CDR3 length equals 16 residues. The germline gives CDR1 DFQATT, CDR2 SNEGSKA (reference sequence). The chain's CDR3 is CRAISGPILGGTEAFF. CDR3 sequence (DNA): TGCAGGGCCATAAGTGGTCCAATCCTTGGAGGCACTGAAGCTTTCTTT.

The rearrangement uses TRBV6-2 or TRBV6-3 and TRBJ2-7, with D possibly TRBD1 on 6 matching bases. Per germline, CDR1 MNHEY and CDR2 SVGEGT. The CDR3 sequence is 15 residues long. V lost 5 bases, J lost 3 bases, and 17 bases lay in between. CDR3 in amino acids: CASSTRQDGIYEQYF. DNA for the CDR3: TGTGCCAGCAGTACTCGACAGGATGGAATCTACGAGCAGTACTTC.